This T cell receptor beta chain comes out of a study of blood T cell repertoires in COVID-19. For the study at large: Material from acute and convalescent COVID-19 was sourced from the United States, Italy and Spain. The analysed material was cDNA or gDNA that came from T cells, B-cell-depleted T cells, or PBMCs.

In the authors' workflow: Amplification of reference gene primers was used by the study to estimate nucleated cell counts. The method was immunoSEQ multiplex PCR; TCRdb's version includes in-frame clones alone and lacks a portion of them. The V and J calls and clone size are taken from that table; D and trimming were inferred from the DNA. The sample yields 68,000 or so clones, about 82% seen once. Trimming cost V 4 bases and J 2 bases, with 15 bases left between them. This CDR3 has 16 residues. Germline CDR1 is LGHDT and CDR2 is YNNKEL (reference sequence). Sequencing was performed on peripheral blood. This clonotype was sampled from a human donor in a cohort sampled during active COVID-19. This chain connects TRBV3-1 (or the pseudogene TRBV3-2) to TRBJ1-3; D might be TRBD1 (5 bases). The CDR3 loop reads CASSLAGGGTGNTIYF. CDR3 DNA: TGTGCCAGCAGCCTGGCTGGGGGGGGAACTGGAAACACCATATATTTT.